This paragraph reports one T cell receptor beta chain. The record originates from a study of T-cell reconstitution after alpha-beta-depleted transplantation in children. V lost 6 bases, J lost 6 bases, and 9 bases lay in between. Germline loops: CDR1 DFQATT, CDR2 SNEGSKA (reference sequence). The CDR3 consists of 11 residues. The library targeted TCRbeta and was prepared with unique molecular identifiers. TCRdb reprocessed the PCR reads via MiXCR and lists one record per CDR3 protein. Of just over 350,000 distinct CDR3 sequences listed, less than 15% are singletons. The source is a human donor who donated a stem cell graft to a child with Fanconi anemia. The sample in question was PBMCs, obtained from the stem cell graft. The chain is built from TRBV20-1 and TRBJ2-1; D unclear. The CDR3 protein is CSAVLTNEQFF. The DNA for the CDR3 is TGCAGTGCCGTCCTGACCAATGAGCAGTTCTTC.